This T cell receptor (beta chain) was captured in a study of cytomegalovirus exposure and HLA in healthy donors (dated by TCRdb to the late 2010s). Concerning the study at large: An earlier analysis of approximately 640 of the donors reported 250 to 350 Gb of sequence data and roughly 110 million unique TCR beta sequences from about 200 million T cells. An early release that covered 640 HLA-typed donors contained approximately 300 gigabases of sequencing data and about 84 million unique TCR sequences. Among the roughly 400 genotyped donors, around 81% belonged to the genetic ancestry cluster associated with self-reported Caucasian donors. The aim of the study was to test whether cataloging public T cell receptors could identify signatures of past pathogen exposure. The T cell repertoires of 550 to 850 subjects were profiled by immunosequencing and related to cytomegalovirus serostatus. A separate validation cohort of over a hundred different subjects was used in addition to the 666-subject first cohort. To predict cytomegalovirus infection status, the study combined high-throughput TCR immunosequencing, statistical association of individual TCRs with disease status, and machine learning. To study patterns of TCR occurrence, a later analysis re-analyzed previously published TCR beta repertoires from 500 to 850 donors and added high-resolution HLA genotyping. The later analysis used no new phenotypic data to find candidate immune exposures, relying instead on TCR beta sequences and their occurrence across donors. In an earlier analysis of more than 550 of the donors, high-throughput TCR beta sequencing was used to judge whether each TCR beta V gene segment behaved as functional or pseudogenic. Alongside the repertoire data, information on donor age, sex, ethnicity and CMV serostatus was compiled. A later genetic analysis took genome-wide SNP genotypes for about 65% of the 666 donors and used that subset as a discovery cohort. Every discovery cohort repertoire had been produced on one sequencing platform. HLA typing covered class I and class II loci at four-digit resolution. Typing coverage differed by locus: A, B, C, DRB1 and DQB1 were typed in about 620-630 donors, DQA1 in about 500, DPA1 in around 580, and DPB1 in 472. Several DR-DQ haplotypes were handled as single units for association and clustering because linkage in the cohort was strong. Across some 400 genotyped donors of the cohort, an average of approximately 220,000 unique TCR beta nucleotide sequences per donor were sequenced, and roughly 20% of those sequences were non-productive.

Of note for this clone: No antigen is known for it. No clone much larger than this one lies a single base away; base qualities are absent.

Including cysteine and phenylalanine, the CDR3 has 15 amino acids. Solely the CDR3 DNA is kept, with 45 bases framed from the first base. V is shortened by 5 bases, J by 5 bases, and the region joining them spans 17 bases. CDR1 SGHVS and CDR2 FQNEAQ were looked up in the germline V gene. Findings and caveats that apply to the study as a whole: The only immune exposure information available for the cohort was CMV serostatus. A later analysis found that HLA-associated TCR beta chains were more clonally expanded and had lower generation probabilities than equally common non-associated chains. In the study, about 150 TCR beta chains were listed as associated with cytomegalovirus. Assigning TCR associations to individual alleles was difficult when HLA alleles, especially DR and DQ, strongly co-occurred. A later genetic analysis associated a missense DCLRE1C variant with V-gene and J-gene trimming of TCR beta chains, and an independent cohort replicated the association. According to a later analysis, most CMV-associated TCR beta chains appeared to be HLA-restricted, and the HLA associations seemed to be driven largely by CMV exposure. A further reported finding was that TCR beta sequences accurately predicted the HLA-A and HLA-B alleles for most subjects in the first cohort. A later genetic analysis reported fewer N-insertions in productive TCRs among donors in an Asian-associated ancestry cluster than the roughly 700-donor mean. A later analysis reported that several top co-occurrence clusters appeared linked to parvovirus B19, influenza, CMV and Epstein-Barr virus. The presence/absence analyses assumed that sequencing depth was roughly uniform across donors, and that assumption may not be true. While some public TCRs were present in many individuals, most TCR sequences turned up only very rarely across donors. Correlated functional status among segregating V segments might be attributable to linkage disequilibrium, but an unknown experimental factor could not be ruled out. In vitro tests confirmed that a few of the cytomegalovirus-associated TCR beta chains recognize cytomegalovirus antigens. Some IMGT-functional V segments, including TRBV6-2 and TRBV6-3, could not be distinguished by the 87-base-pair reads and were therefore excluded. A cluster of highly shared sequence variants was judged likely to represent a technical artifact of the sequencing pipeline. In this cohort, only TCR beta chains were sequenced, and detectable features were limited by the absence of alpha or paired-chain data. In a later analysis, TCR association rates were found to vary across HLA loci, with the most associated TCRs seen for DRB1 alleles and the fewest for HLA-C alleles. In both the original and validation cohorts, the classifier was reported to diagnose cytomegalovirus status with high specificity and sensitivity. Specific HLA alleles were associated with 15,000 to 20,000 TCR beta sequences at a false discovery rate of 0.05 in a later analysis. Fewer than 20 rarely observed V segments, including chromosome 9 orphons, were excluded from the earlier analysis of several hundred of the donors because counts were too low. Because HLA typing was unavailable for some donors at each locus, only the typed subset was used in association tests. The authors suggested that the approach could potentially be generalized to other disease states and immunological phenotypes. In an earlier analysis of 587 of the donors, most TCR beta V segments appeared in productive rearrangements about 87% or about 30% of the time, broadly matching IMGT annotations.

The cohort was made up of 500 to 800 healthy bone marrow donors. At the time of sampling, all cohort members were nominally healthy, though unrecorded immune exposures were likely present. The donor tested CMV seronegative, placing the donor among the approximately 400 seronegative members of the cohort. Every donor gave a peripheral blood sample, and the peripheral blood mononuclear cells from that sample were used for TCR beta sequencing. The Qiagen DNeasy Blood Extraction Kit was used to extract genomic DNA from the blood cell samples. Preparation of the library involved the immunoSEQ multiplex PCR assay. For the multiplex PCR, a mixture combining 60 forward primers for TCR Vbeta segments and 13 reverse primers for TCR Jbeta segments was used. The CDR3 region of rearranged TCR beta genes was amplified from genomic DNA with a multiplex PCR assay. Amplified TCR beta libraries were sequenced as 87-base-pair reads on the Illumina HiSeq System. Per the source publication's procedure: A later analysis tallied tens of millions of unique TCR beta chains across the 700 or so repertoires, and roughly 11 million of those chains were shared by two or more donors. To remove PCR and sequencing errors, raw reads were error-corrected and collapsed into unique sequences using a nearest-neighbor algorithm that merged closely related sequences. Alignment of CDR3 sequences to IMGT reference sequences was used to assign V, D and J gene segments. For a sequence to be retained, a match of at least six nucleotides to both a V gene segment and a J gene segment was required. Rearrangements were classified as productive when the CDR3 lacked stop codons and remained in frame with V and J, and all other rearrangements were classified as non-productive. Following IMGT convention, CDR3 was defined as the stretch from the second conserved V-encoded cysteine to the conserved J-encoded phenylalanine. The earlier analysis of fewer than 750 of the donors excluded sequences that lacked an unambiguous match to a single V gene segment. An earlier analysis of fewer than 750 of the donors classified V segments as functional when productive rearrangements were above 56.7% and as segregating when the standard deviation between donors was above 5%. A statistical classification framework was built to diagnose cytomegalovirus status from the catalog of TCR beta chain sequences. A later analysis assigned V and J genes by comparing TCR nucleotide sequences with IMGT/GENE-DB human TR gene sequences. Using the TCRdist pipeline, a later analysis assigned CDR3 sequences along with most-parsimonious VDJ recombination scenarios. A later analysis defined each TCR beta chain by its CDR3 amino acid sequence plus V-gene family, and excluded reads lacking a unique V-gene family. In a later analysis, 450 to 600 highly shared, low-generation-probability nucleotide sequences were removed to address suspected cross-contamination and a sequencing artifact. In a later analysis, a clonal expansion index for each public chain was calculated from normalized within-repertoire ranks of inferred template counts. Generation probabilities in a later analysis came from a VDJ recombination model fitted to out-of-frame rearrangements, and those results were checked against IGoR. In a later analysis, hypergeometric tests were used to score TCR-TCR, TCR-HLA and TCR-CMV co-occurrence, with a repertoire-size bias correction applied to TCR pairs. To estimate false discovery rates, a later analysis permuted the HLA or CMV assignments 20 times. In a later analysis, co-occurring TCRs were grouped using DBSCAN, with TCRdist sequence similarity added in when clustering inside HLA-allele-positive subsets. For co-occurrence clustering, repertoires with fewer than 30,000 or more than 120,000 public chains were excluded, along with five repertoires with anomalous nucleotide sharing. As stored in TCRdb, this immuneACCESS dataset retains in-frame rearrangements with V and J assigned. A fraction of the clones does not appear; measured against another copy, unresolved V genes explain less than half of the discrepancy, and the remainder lacks a known reason. For V, J and clone size, that table is used; D and trimming come from the DNA. Counted in this sample were about 150,000 clones; approximately 72% of them appeared once. The top ten clonotypes cover more than 1.2% of the sample.

This clonotype was sampled from a man between 18 and 35 years old in good health and CMV-seronegative. Material for sequencing was PBMCs. Recombination joined TRBV7-8 with TRBJ2-3; the D region possibly corresponds to TRBD1 (6 bases align). The nucleotides read TGTGCCAGCAGCCCAGGGGTCCGGGATATAGATACGCAGTATTTT. Its protein is CASSPGVRDIDTQYF.